The clone carrying this T cell receptor (beta chain) has ten or more counts. What it recognizes is unknown. V was pared by 8 bases and J by 0 bases, with 26 bases between. Germline CDR1 is KGHDR and CDR2 is SFDVKD. This CDR3 spans 19 amino acids. TCRdb itself ran the multiplex PCR reads through MiXCR, one entry per CDR3 protein. The profile shows under 350,000 distinct CDR3 sequences, about 30% of them singletons. The lymph nodes were axillary draining lymph nodes from breast cancer patients. These data belong to a study of breast tumors, draining lymph nodes, adjacent tissues. Study findings and constraints: Luminal-like breast cancer showed significantly higher tumor–nontumor repertoire similarity than basal-like. Tumors had less TCR diversity than lymph nodes, more than nontumor tissue. Data fit most tumor T cells coming from lymph node, expanding in tumor.

The chain has TRBV24-1 and TRBJ2-3; TRBD1 or TRBD2 may be the D gene (5 bases each). Material for sequencing was axillary lymph node tissue. This receptor was identified in a female donor with breast cancer. Some clones in this sample may be carry-over from other donors' samples. The CDR3 DNA sequence: TGTGCCACCACGTCGCCGGGACCCCTGGAAATATCTAGCACAGATACGCAGTATTTT. Translation: CATTSPGPLEISSTDTQYF.